This T cell receptor (beta chain) derives from a study of blood T cell repertoires in COVID-19 (TCRdb year 2020). Background on the whole study: Collaborator samples came from the United States, Italy and Spain and covered acute and convalescent phases of COVID-19. The prospective study material was composed of cDNA or gDNA derived from T cells, B-cell-depleted T cells, or PBMCs. Subjects who had been exposed to COVID-19, were actively infected with it, or had recovered from it provided the deeply sampled blood TCRbeta repertoires that made up the dataset. A freely available public database, intended as a resource for researchers studying the immune response to SARS-CoV-2, is where the repertoires were released. The samples were drawn from the first 160 participants of the ongoing ImmuneRACE study and from 950 to 1,500 subjects provided by 6 global collaborators. A de-identified subject ID, COVID-19 status, age in years and sex were almost always included in the sample metadata. Where available, HLA class I and class II types were obtained from metadata supplied by the sample provider rather than from assay-based typing.

TCRbeta CDR3 regions were amplified from genomic DNA using the immunoSEQ Assay, a bias-controlled multiplex PCR. As for how the authors treated the data: Within the assay, amplification of reference gene primers was used to estimate how many nucleated cells each sample contained. To quantify the absolute abundance of each unique TCRbeta CDR3 rearrangement, sequence reads were collapsed and filtered. Productive Simpson clonality was computed per sample as the square root of Simpson's diversity index over productive rearrangements. TCRdb mirrors the immuneACCESS table, restricted to in-frame sequences. Some clones are absent from its copies; in checked studies, under half trace to an unresolved V gene, and the reason for the others is unknown. The V and J calls and clone size come from that table; D and trimming were worked out from the DNA. The table for this sample lists tens of thousands of clones; 81% of them were counted only once. The ten biggest clones cover approximately 44% of the sample.

Between the V and J ends, shortened by 4 bases and 10 bases respectively, the junction contains 8 bases. From the cysteine up to the phenylalanine, the CDR3 has a length of 11 residues. Left in the record is the CDR3 DNA by itself, 33 bases read in frame from the first base. CDR1 and CDR2, per the germline V gene (reference sequence), are DFQATT and SNEGSKA. General study outcomes and caveats: The quantity of clinical and demographic metadata differed by source and by participant and was supplied without curation.

Worth noting for this clone: It has no known antigen specificity. No much larger clone is present one base from it, and per-base qualities are unavailable.

Whole blood was collected in K2EDTA tubes by collaborating institutions according to the institutions' own protocols. For TCRbeta analysis, collaborators shipped samples in one of three forms: frozen whole blood, isolated PBMCs, or DNA extracted from either of those sample types. The receptor's source is a man aged 80 or over with acute or convalescent COVID-19. The sample taken for sequencing was peripheral blood. The rearranged segments are TRBV20-1 and TRBJ1-6; D gene: possibly TRBD1, on 6 matching bases. The CDR3 reads CSAKQGSPLHF. The DNA reads as follows: TGCAGTGCTAAACAGGGCTCACCCCTCCACTTT.